This T cell receptor beta chain was identified in a study of blood T cell repertoires in COVID-19. Study-wide context: Samples came from the United States, Italy and Spain, spanning acute and convalescent COVID-19. The analysed material was cDNA or gDNA that came from T cells, B-cell-depleted T cells, or PBMCs.

Trimming removed 4 bases from V and 5 bases from J, with 18 bases in between. The CDR3 covers 16 residues. From germline, CDR1 is SGHNT and CDR2 YYREEE (reference sequence). Authors' data handling: Reference gene primer amplification in the assay estimated nucleated cell counts. Measured with immunoSEQ multiplex PCR; TCRdb has only the in-frame clones, and not every one. Clonal size and the V and J genes are those of that table, whereas D and trimming came from the DNA. The table includes approximately 20,000 clones, around 92% detected once. The source of this sequence is a human donor in a cohort sampled during active COVID-19. The chain carries TRBV5-4 and TRBJ1-4, with D maybe TRBD1 (6 bases). The sample taken for sequencing was peripheral blood. CDR3 protein: CASSPDPTQGNEKLFF. CDR3 bases: TGTGCCAGCAGCCCTGACCCCACACAGGGCAATGAAAAACTGTTTTTT.